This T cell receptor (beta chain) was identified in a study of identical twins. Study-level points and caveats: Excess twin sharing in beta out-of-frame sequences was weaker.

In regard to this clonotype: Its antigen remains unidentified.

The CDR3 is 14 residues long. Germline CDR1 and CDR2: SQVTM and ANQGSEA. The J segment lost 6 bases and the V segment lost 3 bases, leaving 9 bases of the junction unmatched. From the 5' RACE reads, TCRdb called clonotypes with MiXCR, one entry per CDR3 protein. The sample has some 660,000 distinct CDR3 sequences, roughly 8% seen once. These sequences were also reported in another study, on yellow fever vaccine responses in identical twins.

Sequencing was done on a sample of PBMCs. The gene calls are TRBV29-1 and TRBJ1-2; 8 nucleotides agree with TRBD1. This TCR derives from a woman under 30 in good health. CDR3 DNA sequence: TGCAGCGTTGATATAACAGGGGGAGTCGATGGCTACACCTTC. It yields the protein CSVDITGGVDGYTF.